This T cell receptor beta chain is drawn from a study of cytomegalovirus exposure and HLA in healthy donors. Looking at the study overall: The 100 to 150 validation repertoires and the approximately 670 first-cohort repertoires shared a platform, a later analysis reported. Study conclusions and caveats: There were some public TCRs occurring in many donors, but most TCR sequences were rare. Altogether, 164 TCR beta chains were recorded as cytomegalovirus-associated.

The donors belonged to the approximately 110-subject validation cohort, separate from the roughly 700-subject first cohort. As to this clone: Antigen: not known.

Trimming shortened V by 0 bases and J by 7 bases, and 11 bases separated the two germline ends. Germline CDR1 reads SGHTS; CDR2 reads YDEGEE. The CDR3 extends over 14 amino acids. The protocol was immunoSEQ multiplex PCR, while the TCRdb copy is restricted to in-frame clones and leaves out a portion. Counted here are about 270,000 clones, 65% to 90% occurring once; the ten biggest clones make up over 0.95%. The chain combines TRBV5-8 with TRBJ2-1, with D possibly TRBD1 on 6 matching bases. Sequences were obtained from PBMCs. The TCR originated in a woman aged 18-29 years in good health and CMV-seronegative. The CDR3 region has the DNA TGTGCCAGCAGCTTGGGCAGGGGTGGGAATGAGCAGTTCTTC. This codes for CASSLGRGGNEQFF. The full variable domain, with the rest looked up from reference TRBV5-8 and TRBJ2-1, is EAGVTQSPTHLIKTRGQQATLRCSPISGHTSVYWYQQALGLGLQFLLWYDEGEERNRGNFPPRFSGRQFPNYSSELNVNALELEDSALYLCASSLGRGGNEQFFGPGTRLTVL.